Each of the 32 T cell receptor beta chains below was sequenced from the same sample in a study of T cell responses to AZD1222 COVID-19 vaccine. TCRdb's copy holds only in-frame clones and misses some; the assay was immunoSEQ multiplex PCR. This table holds tens of thousands of clones, about 92% found once. The specimen was peripheral blood, collected on day 0 of AZD1222 vaccination. All receptors come from an adult in good health.

J is TRBJ1-4 and V is TRBV19; 7 bases are shared with TRBD1. The CDR3 is made up of 18 amino acids. The junction had 14 bases not matched to a gene; V was cut back by 5 bases and J by 2 bases. Germline V gene lookup returns CDR1 LNHDA and CDR2 SQIVND (reference sequence). CDR3 nucleotides: TGTGCCAGTAGTTTCCGCCTACTGACAGGGACTACTAATGAAAAACTGTTTTTT. This encodes CASSFRLLTGTTNEKLFF.

The genes are TRBV7-2 and TRBJ2-1; no firm D call. Germline-derived CDR1 and CDR2 are SGHTA and FQGNSA. V was cut by 6 bases and J by 5 bases, with 11 bases left in between. The CDR3 contains 13 residues. The CDR3 DNA reads as TGTGCCAGCAGTCCTACTTGGGACAATGAGCAGTTCTTC. This gives the protein CASSPTWDNEQFF.

This clone appeared a few times. The chain uses TRBV13 and TRBJ2-1, with D perhaps TRBD1 (6 bases). Trimming removed 5 bases from V and 8 bases from J, with 28 bases in between. There are 18 residues in the CDR3. The germline gives CDR1 PRHDT, CDR2 FYEKMQ (reference sequence). CDR3 sequence (DNA): TGTGCCAGCAGCCTACAGGGCCCCCGCGGTCTAAAGGAGGATGAGCAGTTCTTC. This gives the protein CASSLQGPRGLKEDEQFF.

The chain combines TRBV12-3 or TRBV12-4 with TRBJ1-2; D is unresolved. The CDR3 loop spans 10 amino acids. The germline V and J ends were trimmed by 2 bases and 6 bases, with 1 base remaining between them. The CDR3 here is CASSLNGYTF. The CDR3 nucleotides are TGTGCCAGCAGTTTAAATGGCTACACCTTC.

V and J are TRBV13 and TRBJ1-3; no clear D gene. The V gene's germline CDR1 is PRHDT and CDR2 FYEKMQ (reference sequence). CDR3 size: 17 residues. Trimming took 0 bases from V and 4 from J, leaving 16 bases between them. The CDR3 region is CASSLGGQVLGGNTIYF. CDR3 coding DNA: TGTGCCAGCAGCTTAGGCGGGCAGGTTCTCGGCGGAAACACCATATATTTT.

The chain has TRBV19 and TRBJ1-4; 10 positions match TRBD1. V gave up 6 bases and J gave up 6 bases; unmatched junction bases: 7. Germline V gene sequence: CDR1 LNHDA, CDR2 SQIVND (reference sequence). The CDR3 covers 15 residues. The CDR3 nucleotides read TGTGCCAGTAGGCTTCCGGGACAGGGGTATGAAAAACTGTTTTTT. This translates into CASRLPGQGYEKLFF.

V gene TRBV19 combines with J gene TRBJ1-1; no firm D call. The CDR3 consists of 14 residues. Germline V CDR1 and CDR2: LNHDA, SQIVND (reference sequence). Trimming took off 1 base at V and 2 bases at J, with 8 bases between the two ends. This CDR3 reads CASSIGRINTEAFF. The CDR3 DNA reads TGTGCCAGTAGTATAGGACGGATCAACACTGAAGCTTTCTTT.

The chain has TRBV6-1 and TRBJ1-5, with 8 bases fitting TRBD1. The J segment lost 6 bases and the V segment lost 2 bases, leaving 6 bases of the junction unmatched. Germline-derived CDR1 and CDR2 are MNHNS and SASEGT. This CDR3 has 15 amino acids. CDR3 residues: CASSEWGQGAQPQHF. CDR3 sequence (DNA): TGTGCCAGCAGTGAATGGGGGCAGGGGGCTCAGCCCCAGCATTTT.

The genes are TRBV15 and TRBJ2-5; D ambiguous. This CDR3 is built from 14 residues. Trimming took off 3 bases at V and 0 bases at J, with 8 bases between the two ends. Per germline, CDR1 LNHNV and CDR2 YYDKDF (reference sequence). CDR3 region: CATSSTDYQETQYF. CDR3 in DNA: TGTGCCACCAGCAGTACCGACTACCAAGAGACCCAGTACTTC. Full variable domain (missing parts from reference TRBV15 and TRBJ2-5): DAMVIQNPRYQVTQFGKPVTLSCSQTLNHNVMYWYQQKSSQAPKLLFHYYDKDFNNEADTPDNFQSRRPNTSFCFLDIRSPGLGDTAMYLCATSSTDYQETQYFGPGTRLLVL.

For the CDR3, the DNA is TGTGCCACCCAGGGACAGGCAAAGACCTACGAGCAGTACTTC. This gives the protein CATQGQAKTYEQYF. The chain is built from TRBV24-1 and TRBJ2-7; 8 bases line up with TRBD1. CDR1 and CDR2 from the germline V gene are KGHDR and SFDVKD. The CDR3 consists of 14 residues. V trimming: 9 bases; J trimming: 2 bases; junction bases outside the gene matches: 8.

V gene TRBV5-4 combines with J gene TRBJ1-2; 10 bases agree with TRBD1. CDR1 SGHNT and CDR2 YYREEE come from the germline V gene (reference sequence). V was pared by 0 bases and J by 4 bases, with 6 bases of the junction left unmatched. This CDR3 is 16 amino acids long. The CDR3 loop is CASSLGGGTGAYGYTF. CDR3 nucleotides: TGTGCCAGCAGCTTGGGTGGGGGGACAGGGGCCTATGGCTACACCTTC.

The chain recombines TRBV25-1 with TRBJ1-4; D ambiguous. This CDR3 comprises 12 residues. Trimming left V 1 base short and J 5 bases short, with 2 bases between. The V gene's germline CDR1 is MGHDK and CDR2 SYGVNS. The CDR3 sequence is CASSEWNEKLFF. CDR3 nucleotides: TGTGCCAGCAGTGAATGGAATGAAAAACTGTTTTTT.

The CDR3 reads CASSQDYRGGDEQYF. CDR3 nucleotide sequence: TGCGCCAGCAGCCAAGATTATAGGGGGGGCGACGAGCAGTACTTC. This rearrangement joins TRBV4-1 to TRBJ2-7; perhaps TRBD2 as D (7 bases). V gave up 0 bases and J gave up 5 bases, with 14 bases separating them. The CDR3 is made up of 15 amino acids. Germline CDR1 MGHRA, CDR2 YSYEKL.

This clone was recorded once. The chain employs TRBV19 and TRBJ1-1; 9 bases are a match to TRBD1. Germline V gives CDR1 LNHDA, CDR2 SQIVND (reference sequence). CDR3 size: 16 residues. V lost 6 bases to trimming and J lost 1 base; unmatched junction nucleotides: 9. The CDR3 nucleotides are TGTGCCAGTAGACGCGAACCGACAGGGGGGAACACTGAAGCTTTCTTT. It is translated as CASRREPTGGNTEAFF. The full variable domain, with the rest looked up from reference TRBV19 and TRBJ1-1, is DGGITQSPKYLFRKEGQNVTLSCEQNLNHDAMYWYRQDPGQGLRLIYYSQIVNDFQKGDIAEGYSVSREKKESFPLTVTSAQKNPTAFYLCASRREPTGGNTEAFFGQGTRLTVV.

This chain joins TRBV7-2 and TRBJ2-3; tentative D call: TRBD2 (6 bases). This CDR3 contains 16 residues. V dropped 8 bases and J dropped 1 base, with 19 bases sitting between them. CDR1 and CDR2 from the germline V gene are SGHTA and FQGNSA. For the CDR3, the DNA is TGTGCCAGCGGCGACCAATCGGGACTCCGCACAGATACGCAGTATTTT. Its protein product is CASGDQSGLRTDTQYF.

This clone was counted once. The rearrangement joins TRBV7-8 to TRBJ2-7, with no clear D. The CDR3 covers 14 residues. Germline V lookup: CDR1 SGHVS, CDR2 FQNEAQ. V was shortened by 5 bases and J by 0 bases, with 11 bases between the two germline ends. In DNA, the CDR3 is TGTGCCAGCAGCCTAAGGCCAGCCTCCTACGAGCAGTACTTC. It translates to CASSLRPASYEQYF.

V is TRBV19 and J is TRBJ2-3; TRBD2 is a possible D gene (6 bases). With 7 bases removed from V and 3 bases from J, the gap between germline ends came to 17 bases. The length of the CDR3 is 15 residues. From germline, CDR1 is LNHDA and CDR2 SQIVND (reference sequence). The DNA of the CDR3 is TGTGCCAGTACCCCGGCAGGGAGGTTGACAGATACGCAGTATTTT. As protein: CASTPAGRLTDTQYF.

The chain carries TRBV15 and TRBJ2-1; perhaps TRBD1 as D (5 bases). The CDR3 is 16 amino acids. Trimming removed 3 bases at V and 2 bases at J, with 14 bases between. Germline loops: CDR1 LNHNV, CDR2 YYDKDF (reference sequence). The CDR3 bases are TGTGCCACCAGCAGCCCTACGAGGACAACCTACAATGAGCAGTTCTTC. It is translated as CATSSPTRTTYNEQFF.

This clone has a handful of counts. This rearrangement joins TRBV5-4 to TRBJ1-6; D is unresolved. The V gene's germline CDR1 is SGHNT and CDR2 YYREEE (reference sequence). The CDR3 has 15 residues. The V and J ends lost 4 bases and 0 bases respectively, with 8 bases between them. The CDR3 is CASSAGSSYNSPLHF. The CDR3, as DNA: TGTGCCAGCAGCGCTGGGAGCTCCTATAATTCACCCCTCCACTTT.

The V and J genes are TRBV2 and TRBJ1-1; TRBD1 agrees at 8 bases. V trimming: 4 bases; J trimming: 4 bases; junction bases outside the gene matches: 8. The CDR3 consists of 15 residues. Germline CDR1 and CDR2: SNHLY and FYNNEI. CDR3 residues: CASSAARDRFTEAFF. In DNA, the CDR3 is TGTGCCAGCAGTGCCGCCCGGGACAGGTTCACTGAAGCTTTCTTT.

This chain connects TRBV6-5 to TRBJ2-5, with a possible D match to TRBD1 (6 bases). This CDR3 spans 15 amino acids. V gave up 7 bases and J gave up 3 bases, with 18 bases separating them. The germline CDR1 and CDR2 sequences are MNHEY and SVGAGI. CDR3 amino acids: CASNFFGQREETQYF. CDR3 sequence (DNA): TGTGCCAGCAACTTCTTTGGACAGCGCGAAGAGACCCAGTACTTC.

CDR3 in amino acids: CASSNSYEQYF. The CDR3 bases are TGCGCCAGCAGCAACTCCTACGAGCAGTACTTC. The V and J genes are TRBV5-1 and TRBJ2-7, with D hard to call. The CDR3 spans 11 residues. Germline V lookup: CDR1 SGHRS, CDR2 YFSETQ. V lost 4 bases, J lost 0 bases, and 2 bases lay in between.

The chain combines TRBV7-9 with TRBJ2-3, with TRBD1 matching 8 bases. The CDR3 spans 15 residues. Germline V gene sequence: CDR1 SEHNR, CDR2 FQNEAQ (reference sequence). After removal of 5 bases from V and 0 bases from J, the junction contained 4 bases not matched to a gene. The CDR3 reads CASSQGAHSTDTQYF. CDR3 coding DNA: TGTGCCAGCAGCCAGGGGGCACATAGCACAGATACGCAGTATTTT.

V gene TRBV18 combines with J gene TRBJ1-5; 12 bases fit TRBD1. V was pared by 5 bases and J by 8 bases, with 13 bases of the junction left unmatched. Germline-derived CDR1 and CDR2 are KGHSH and LQKENI. This CDR3 has 17 residues. The chain's CDR3 is CASSSGPGQGAEEPQHF. The CDR3 DNA is TGTGCCAGCTCATCGGGTCCGGGACAGGGGGCCGAGGAGCCCCAGCATTTT.

J is TRBJ1-5 and V is TRBV3-1 (or the pseudogene TRBV3-2); weak D call: TRBD1 (5 bases). Trimming left V 0 bases short and J 4 bases short, with 10 bases between. The CDR3 loop spans 15 amino acids. From germline, CDR1 is LGHDT and CDR2 YNNKEL (reference sequence). Written as DNA, the CDR3 is TGTGCCAGCAGCCAAGATTCGGGGCCGAATCAGCCCCAGCATTTT. Protein: CASSQDSGPNQPQHF.

V usage is TRBV6-5 and J usage is TRBJ2-3, with D hard to call. Germline-derived CDR1 and CDR2 are MNHEY and SVGAGI. Trimming left V 0 bases short and J 8 bases short, with 15 bases between. The CDR3 contains 15 residues. CDR3 nucleotide sequence: TGTGCCAGCAGTTACTCGTACGGCTCCCCCGGTACGCAGTATTTT. It translates to CASSYSYGSPGTQYF.

This chain links TRBV4-3 with TRBJ1-6; D is possibly TRBD1 (6 bases). Deletions cut 0 bases from V and 8 bases from J, with 20 bases between. Germline V gene lookup returns CDR1 LGHNA and CDR2 YSLEER. The CDR3 spans 18 residues. This CDR3 reads CASSQDRYFGTNHSPLHF. CDR3 DNA sequence: TGCGCCAGCAGCCAAGATAGATACTTCGGGACAAACCATTCACCCCTCCACTTT.

Comments on this clone: Other DNA sequences from this sample encode an identical CDR3 as well. The CDR3, as DNA: TGTGCCAGCAGCCAAGGGGGTGTTCAGCCCCAGCATTTT. Residues: CASSQGGVQPQHF. The chain employs TRBV3-1 (or the pseudogene TRBV3-2) and TRBJ1-5; D not certain. The CDR3 consists of 13 residues. Germline V gene lookup returns CDR1 LGHDT and CDR2 YNNKEL (reference sequence). V shed 1 base and J shed 6 bases, with 7 bases lying between them.

V is TRBV30 and J is TRBJ1-6; D may be TRBD1 (6 bases). Trimming took off 3 bases at V and 1 base at J, with 13 bases between the two ends. Germline CDR1 GTSNPN, CDR2 SVGIG (reference sequence). CDR3 length equals 16 residues. In DNA form, the CDR3 reads TGTGCCTGGAGAAGTCAGGGGAGGTCCTATAATTCACCCCTCCACTTT. Its protein product is CAWRSQGRSYNSPLHF. Full variable domain (outside the CDR3, taken from reference TRBV30 and TRBJ1-6): SQTIHQWPATLVQPVGSPLSLECTVEGTSNPNLYWYRQAAGRGLQLLFYSVGIGQISSEVPQNLSASRPQDRQFILSSKKLLLSDSGFYLCAWRSQGRSYNSPLHFGNGTRLTVT.

CDR3 DNA: TGTGCCAGCAGTTACAGACAGGGGTCGAACGAGCAGTACTTC. Encoded protein: CASSYRQGSNEQYF. The rearrangement uses TRBV6-2 or TRBV6-3 and TRBJ2-7; TRBD1 matches at 8 bases. The CDR3 spans 14 residues. CDR1 and CDR2 (germline): MNHEY, SVGEGT. Losses at the gene ends were 2 bases for V and 5 bases for J; bases not matched to a gene: 5.

J is TRBJ2-2 and V is TRBV19, with 7 bases matching TRBD1. Germline V gene data show CDR1 as LNHDA and CDR2 as SQIVND (reference sequence). Trimming took 5 bases from V and 5 from J; bases not matched to a gene: 5. This CDR3 is 14 amino acids long. The CDR3 sequence is CASSPGTATGELFF. The CDR3 region has the DNA TGTGCCAGTAGTCCAGGGACAGCGACCGGGGAGCTGTTTTTT.

The chain links TRBV6-5 to TRBJ1-3; no definite D call. The V and J ends lost 0 bases and 0 bases respectively, with 9 bases between them. Germline V CDR1 and CDR2: MNHEY, SVGAGI. This CDR3 is 16 amino acids long. CDR3: CASSYSSANSGNTIYF. DNA of the CDR3: TGTGCCAGCAGTTACTCCTCGGCTAACTCTGGAAACACCATATATTTT.